This paragraph covers one TCR beta chain sequence. This record comes from a study of shared T cell receptors in the human thymus. Produced via immunoSEQ multiplex PCR; TCRdb's table is partial and in-frame only. This sample carries about 710,000 clones, 87% of them seen once, and the ten largest clones take about 0.0094%. The sample also formed part of further work on human thymus T cells. This second study says: During corrective heart surgery, resections were taken, and the thymus tissue came from them. Highly overlapping thymic repertoires among unrelated individuals were reported in related research.

This TCR was sampled from a boy less than two years old with a congenital heart defect. Sequencing was done on a sample of thymocytes.

CDR3 residues: CASSQTQGLLEAFF. DNA of the CDR3: TGCGCCAGCAGCCAGACACAGGGATTACTTGAAGCTTTCTTT. This chain joins TRBV4-3 and TRBJ1-1; maybe TRBD1 (6 bases). This CDR3 region has 14 residues. In germline, CDR1 is LGHNA, CDR2 YSLEER. V was pared by 3 bases and J by 7 bases, with 15 bases between.